This T cell receptor beta chain was captured in a study of cytomegalovirus exposure and HLA in healthy donors. In the study overall: An early release of data contained 70 million to 95 million unique TCRs, which came from HLA-typed donors. Study findings and constraints: Most sequenced TCRs were rare (though some public TCRs occurred in many donors). DRB1 had the most TCR associations and HLA-C the fewest, a later analysis found, with rates varying by HLA locus.

The CDR3 is 17 amino acids. The germline V gene has CDR1 LGHNA and CDR2 YNFKEQ. V shed 1 base and J 5 bases; nucleotides not matched to a gene: 8. Primers for the PCR totalled 60 Vbeta and 13 Jbeta. TCRdb's copy holds only in-frame clones and misses some; the assay was immunoSEQ multiplex PCR. In the table there are approximately 130,000 clones, over 70% of which are singletons. Turning to this clone: Its antigen is unidentified.

Input material: PBMCs. The rearrangement uses TRBV4-2 and TRBJ1-2; 12 bases map to TRBD1. This sequence originates from a young woman in good health and CMV-seronegative. The CDR3 DNA is TGTGCCAGCAGCCAAGGGGGGACAGGGGGCCTCTGGTATGGCTACACCTTC. This encodes CASSQGGTGGLWYGYTF.